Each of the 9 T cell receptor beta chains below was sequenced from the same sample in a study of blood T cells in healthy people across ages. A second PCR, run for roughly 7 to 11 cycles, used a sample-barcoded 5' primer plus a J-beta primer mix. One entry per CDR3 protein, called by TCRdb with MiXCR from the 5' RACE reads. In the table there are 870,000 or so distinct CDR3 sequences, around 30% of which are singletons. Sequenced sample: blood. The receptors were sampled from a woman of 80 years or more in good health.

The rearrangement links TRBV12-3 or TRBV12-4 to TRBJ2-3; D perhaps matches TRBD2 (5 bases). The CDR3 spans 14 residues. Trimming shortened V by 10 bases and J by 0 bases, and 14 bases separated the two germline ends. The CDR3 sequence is CAIHGGLSTDTQYF. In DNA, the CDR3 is TGTGCCATCCATGGCGGACTTAGCACAGATACGCAGTATTTT.

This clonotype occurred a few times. The CDR3 sequence is CASSYPRGSGANVLTF. In DNA, the CDR3 is TGTGCCAGCAGCTACCCCAGGGGCTCTGGGGCCAACGTCCTGACTTTC. The rearrangement links TRBV5-4 to TRBJ2-6; the D gene is possibly TRBD1 (6 bases). Trimming cost V 3 bases and J 0 bases, with 10 bases left between them. Germline V lookup: CDR1 SGHNT, CDR2 YYREEE (reference sequence). The CDR3 has 16 residues.

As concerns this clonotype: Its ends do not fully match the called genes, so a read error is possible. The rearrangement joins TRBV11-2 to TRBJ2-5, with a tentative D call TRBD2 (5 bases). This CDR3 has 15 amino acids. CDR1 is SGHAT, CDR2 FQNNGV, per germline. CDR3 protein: CGSSLLTIFSHEQYF. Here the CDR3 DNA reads TGTGGCAGCAGCTTATTGACTATCTTTTCCCATGAGCAGTACTTC.

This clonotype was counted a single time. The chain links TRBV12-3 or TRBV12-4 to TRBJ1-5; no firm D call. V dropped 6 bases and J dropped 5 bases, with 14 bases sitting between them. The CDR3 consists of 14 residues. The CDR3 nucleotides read TGTGCCAGCAGCCCCATGGGTAGATATCAGCCCCAGCATTTT. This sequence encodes CASSPMGRYQPQHF.

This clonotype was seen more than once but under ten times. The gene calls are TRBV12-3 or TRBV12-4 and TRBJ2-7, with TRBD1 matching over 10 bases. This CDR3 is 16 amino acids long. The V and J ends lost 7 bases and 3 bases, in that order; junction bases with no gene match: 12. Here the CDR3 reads CASIPRDRGARYEQYF. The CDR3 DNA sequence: TGTGCCAGCATCCCACGGGACAGGGGCGCTCGCTACGAGCAGTACTTC.

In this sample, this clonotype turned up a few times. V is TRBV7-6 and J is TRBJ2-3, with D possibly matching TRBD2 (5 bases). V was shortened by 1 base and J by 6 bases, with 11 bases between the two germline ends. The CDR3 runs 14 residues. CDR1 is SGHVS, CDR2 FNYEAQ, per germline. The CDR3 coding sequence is TGTGCCAGCAGCTTAGAGGCTTCGGGGGATACGCAGTATTTT. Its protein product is CASSLEASGDTQYF.

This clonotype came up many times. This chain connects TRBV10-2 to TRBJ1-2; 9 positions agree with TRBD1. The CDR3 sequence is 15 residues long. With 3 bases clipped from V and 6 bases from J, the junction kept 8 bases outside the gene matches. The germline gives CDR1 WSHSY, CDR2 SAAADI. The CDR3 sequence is CASSDDLRDRDGYTF. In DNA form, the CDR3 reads TGCGCCAGCAGTGACGACCTCCGGGACAGGGATGGCTACACCTTC.

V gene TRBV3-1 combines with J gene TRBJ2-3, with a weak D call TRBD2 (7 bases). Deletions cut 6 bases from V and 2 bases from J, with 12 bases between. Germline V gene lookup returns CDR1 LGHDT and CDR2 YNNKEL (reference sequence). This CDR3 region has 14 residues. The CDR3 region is CASSRGAYTDTQYF. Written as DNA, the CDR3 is TGTGCCAGCAGTCGGGGGGCCTACACAGATACGCAGTATTTT.

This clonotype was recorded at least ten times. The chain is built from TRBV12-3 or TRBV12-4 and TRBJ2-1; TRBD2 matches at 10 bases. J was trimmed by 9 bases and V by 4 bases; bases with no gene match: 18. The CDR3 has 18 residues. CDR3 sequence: CASSSQRLSKRGGVEQFF. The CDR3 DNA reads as TGTGCCAGCAGTTCCCAACGCCTGTCAAAGCGGGGGGGTGTTGAGCAGTTCTTC.